What follows are 13 T cell receptor beta chains derived from one specimen sequenced in a study of T-cell reconstitution after alpha-beta-depleted transplantation in children. TCRbeta library construction was performed incorporating unique molecular identifiers. TCRdb ran MiXCR on the PCR reads and lists one entry per CDR3 protein. The repertoire includes some 200,000 distinct CDR3 sequences, more than 14% of them detected once, and around 14% sits in the top ten. The input for sequencing was PBMCs from the stem cell graft donor, taken from the stem cell graft. The origin of the receptors is a human donor who donated a stem cell graft to a child with acute lymphoblastic leukemia.

Ten or more counts support this clonotype. The rearrangement joins TRBV10-2 to TRBJ2-5, with D unclear. The CDR3 consists of 15 residues. V lost 4 bases to trimming and J lost 4 bases, with 16 bases between them. Per the germline V gene, CDR1 is WSHSY and CDR2 is SAAADI. CDR3 sequence (DNA): TGCGCCAGCAGTGCCCAGAGTGGGATGGGAGAGACCCAGTACTTC. This sequence encodes CASSAQSGMGETQYF.

This clonotype was observed many times. The V and J genes are TRBV6-1 and TRBJ1-2; 7 bases fit TRBD1. The V and J ends lost 7 bases and 4 bases, in that order; junction bases with no gene match: 12. From germline, CDR1 is MNHNS and CDR2 SASEGT. CDR3 size: 15 residues. CDR3 sequence reads: CASTLTGFSLYGYTF. CDR3 sequence (DNA): TGTGCCAGCACCTTGACAGGGTTTTCCCTCTATGGCTACACCTTC.

Ten or more counts support this clonotype. At one end, the junction sequence differs from germline, possibly due to a read error. The rearrangement joins TRBV18 to TRBJ2-5; 7 nucleotides align to TRBD1. CDR3 length: 14 amino acids. From germline, CDR1 is KGHSH and CDR2 LQKENI. DNA of the CDR3: TGTGCCAGCTCACCTGGGACAGTCCAAGGGACCCAGTACTTC. Encoded protein: CASSPGTVQGTQYF. Complete variable domain (other parts from reference TRBV18 and TRBJ2-5): NAGVMQNPRHLVRRRGQEARLRCSPMKGHSHVYWYRQLPEEGLKFMVYLQKENIIDESGMPKERFSAEFPKEGPSILRIQQVVRGDSAAYFCASSPGTVQGTQYFGPGTRLLVL.

This clonotype was picked up many times. The gene calls are TRBV7-9 and TRBJ2-2; D not certain. CDR1 and CDR2 from the germline V gene are SEHNR and FQNEAQ (reference sequence). Trimming shortened V by 7 bases and J by 3 bases, and 3 bases separated the two germline ends. This CDR3 comprises 11 residues. The CDR3: CASTYTGELFF. The DNA for the CDR3 is TGTGCCAGCACCTACACCGGGGAGCTGTTTTTT.

This clonotype has at least ten counts. This rearrangement joins TRBV5-1 to TRBJ2-7; 9 bases align to TRBD1. The CDR3 runs to 17 residues. Per germline, CDR1 SGHRS and CDR2 YFSETQ. After removal of 5 bases from V and 3 bases from J, the junction contained 15 bases not matched to a gene. The CDR3 coding sequence is TGCGCCAGCAGATCCCTCCCTCAAGGGACAGGGTACTACGAGCAGTACTTC. Its protein is CASRSLPQGTGYYEQYF.

This clonotype showed up many times. This chain links TRBV7-8 with TRBJ2-5, with 14 bases fitting TRBD2. Per the germline V gene, CDR1 is SGHVS and CDR2 is FQNEAQ. The CDR3 consists of 18 residues. V shed 0 bases, J shed 7 bases, and the junction held 10 bases outside the gene matches. The CDR3 spells CASSLARLAGGPKGTQYF. CDR3 nucleotide sequence: TGTGCCAGCAGCTTAGCGCGACTAGCGGGAGGGCCAAAGGGGACCCAGTACTTC.

Ten or more counts support this clonotype. V usage is TRBV24-1 and J usage is TRBJ2-1; TRBD1 matches at 9 bases. The CDR3 loop spans 17 amino acids. The trim removed 2 bases at V and 0 bases at J, leaving 4 bases unmatched. The germline gives CDR1 KGHDR, CDR2 SFDVKD. CDR3 nucleotide sequence: TGTGCCACCAGTGATTCCGGACAGGGGAGCTCCTACAATGAGCAGTTCTTC. Protein: CATSDSGQGSSYNEQFF.

This clonotype came up many times. The chain employs TRBV5-1 and TRBJ2-7, with TRBD1 identical over 8 bases. This CDR3 is built from 15 residues. Germline values: CDR1 SGHRS, CDR2 YFSETQ. The J segment lost 3 bases and the V segment lost 4 bases, leaving 9 bases of the junction unmatched. The CDR3 loop is CASSLQGATGYEQYF. The CDR3 bases are TGCGCCAGCAGCCTGCAGGGGGCTACAGGCTACGAGCAGTACTTC.

This clonotype appeared many times. The J gene is TRBJ2-5, the V gene TRBV6-1, with TRBD1 matching over 9 bases. CDR3 length: 16 amino acids. Germline V gene lookup returns CDR1 MNHNS and CDR2 SASEGT. V lost 3 bases, J lost 0 bases, and 5 bases stayed unmatched. For the CDR3, the DNA is TGTGCCAGCAGTGAGTCCGGGACAGGGTACCAAGAGACCCAGTACTTC. It yields the protein CASSESGTGYQETQYF.

This clonotype was seen repeatedly, ten times or more. The rearrangement links TRBV20-1 to TRBJ1-1, with 7 bases lining up with TRBD1. The V and J ends lost 5 bases and 11 bases, in that order; junction bases with no gene match: 5. This CDR3 comprises 10 residues. Germline CDR1 DFQATT, CDR2 SNEGSKA (reference sequence). The CDR3 DNA is TGCAGTGCTTGGGACAGTTACGCTTTCTTT. This gives the protein CSAWDSYAFF.

V gene TRBV5-6 combines with J gene TRBJ1-4, with 11 bases that match TRBD1. This CDR3 has 19 amino acids. Trimming at V came to 4 bases and at J to 0 bases, leaving 11 bases not matched to a gene. CDR1 and CDR2 from the germline V gene are SGHDT and YYEEEE. The CDR3 region is CASSARTGGRLTTNEKLFF. The DNA for the CDR3 is TGTGCCAGCAGCGCTCGGACAGGGGGCCGGCTTACAACTAATGAAAAACTGTTTTTT. The entire variable domain, with the rest obtained from reference TRBV5-6 and TRBJ1-4, is as follows: DAGVTQSPTHLIKTRGQQVTLRCSPKSGHDTVSWYQQALGQGPQFIFQYYEEEERQRGNFPDRFSGHQFPNYSSELNVNALLLGDSALYLCASSARTGGRLTTNEKLFFGSGTQLSVL.

The V call is TRBV4-1, the J call TRBJ2-2, with TRBD2 matching 14 bases. This CDR3 is 17 amino acids long. CDR1 and CDR2 from the germline V gene are MGHRA and YSYEKL. V lost 3 bases to trimming and J lost 4 bases; unmatched junction nucleotides: 4. The chain's CDR3 is CASSQGLAGVITGELFF. In DNA form, the CDR3 reads TGCGCCAGCAGCCAGGGACTAGCGGGAGTTATCACCGGGGAGCTGTTTTTT.

This clonotype was observed at least ten times. The J gene is TRBJ1-1, the V gene TRBV5-1, with a weak D call TRBD1 (6 bases). The germline gives CDR1 SGHRS, CDR2 YFSETQ. V lost 0 bases, J lost 5 bases, and 8 bases lay in between. The CDR3 spans 13 residues. The CDR3 sequence is CASSLDRDTEAFF. The CDR3 DNA sequence: TGCGCCAGCAGCTTGGACAGGGATACTGAAGCTTTCTTT.